This TCR beta chain was sequenced for a study of blood T cell repertoires in COVID-19. Original data processing: Researchers report that nucleated cell counts were estimated from reference gene primer amplification. The method was immunoSEQ multiplex PCR; TCRdb's version includes in-frame clones alone and lacks a portion of them. The V and J calls and clone size were taken over from that table, and D and trimming were inferred from the DNA. The repertoire consists of more than 300,000 clones, with around 87% occurring once and the leading ten covering around 6%. The length of the CDR3 is 17 residues. V was clipped by 3 bases and J by 8 bases; unmatched bases: 16. Looked up from germline, CDR1 is MGHDK and CDR2 is SYGVNS.

The specimen was peripheral blood. This chain joins TRBV25-1 and TRBJ2-1, with TRBD2 matching 7 bases. The TCR was taken from a woman aged 50 to 60 with COVID-19, enrolled during active disease. The CDR3 reads CASSDVRLGRESDEQFF. The CDR3 bases are TGTGCCAGCAGTGATGTACGGTTGGGGCGGGAGTCGGATGAGCAGTTCTTC.